This TCR beta chain was obtained from a study of PD-1 blockade in classical Hodgkin lymphoma (TCRdb year 2020). Turning to the overall study: Nivolumab dosing was 3 mg/kg intravenously every 2 weeks, continuing until either disease progression or unacceptable toxicity. The study used TCR beta sequencing and CyTOF to define a peripheral blood immune signature of response to PD-1 blockade in classical Hodgkin lymphoma.

The Qiagen DNeasy kit was used to extract genomic DNA both from unsorted PBMCs and from the negatively selected CD4+ and CD8+ fractions. TCR beta CDR3 regions were subjected to amplification by immunoSEQ multiplex PCR with primers that anneal to V and J segments. A synthetic immune receptor repertoire was used to minimize amplification bias, and any residual bias was removed computationally once sequencing was done. The original pipeline was this. Repertoire diversity was quantified as the Shannon entropy index using custom Python scripts. Unsorted, CD4+ and CD8+ repertoires were analyzed separately, except for combined analyses in which CD4+ and CD8+ sequences were merged in silico. A clone counted as expanded when the clone's frequency after treatment rose at least 2-fold relative to C1D1, and clones undetected at baseline were given a pseudocount of 0.5. Clones with 0 or 1 copy at C1D1 were classified as singleton clones, and clones with 2 or more copies were classified as non-singleton clones. By matching protein sequences in sorted samples from the same patient, clones expanded in unsorted samples were annotated as CD4+, CD8+ or unknown. Diversity changes from C1D1 to C4D1 were tested in paired samples using Wilcoxon tests. TCRdb took over this immuneACCESS table, retaining in-frame rearrangements with V and J assigned. Such tables are incomplete; in checked studies, under half of the missing clones stem from an unresolved V gene, and the remainder is unexplained. V, J and clone size were drawn from that table, and D and trimming were deduced from the DNA. This sample has around 66,000 clones in its table, and 60% to 80% of those were observed once. Roughly 9% of the sample is in the top ten clones.

The investigation overall reported the following: By C4D1, a significant rise was seen in CD4+ TCR diversity but not in CD8+ TCR diversity (p=0.0027 vs p=0.16), and the rise was most apparent among complete responders (p=0.02). Baseline TCR diversity was reported as lower in newly diagnosed patients than in healthy donors, and lower still in relapsed/refractory patients. The study was restricted to a single clinical trial cohort, and the causes of repertoire differences, possibly disease activity or prior therapy, were left undefined. Trial patients with a complete response had baseline diversity similar to that of newly diagnosed patients, while partial responders and progressors had significantly lower diversity. Patients starting nivolumab less than 1 year after ASCT had lower diversity and were excluded from later analyses to avoid confounding by immune reconstitution.

The germline V gene specifies SGHRS as CDR1 and YFSETQ as CDR2. The germline ends are 7 bases apart after V is trimmed by 0 bases and J by 0 bases. Taken from cysteine to phenylalanine, the CDR3 has 15 residues. Only the CDR3 DNA stays, 45 bases, in frame from base 1. The intended sense of this specimen's time point label: cycle 2 day 1 (C2D1) of nivolumab. Every trial patient had relapsed after autologous stem cell transplantation, and cohorts A, B and C differed in prior brentuximab vedotin exposure. A total of under 70 patients with relapsed/refractory classical Hodgkin lymphoma made up the trial cohort, and each patient's best overall response was complete response, partial response or progressive disease. Single-agent nivolumab was administered to trial patients in the multi-cohort phase II CheckMate 205 trial. An independent review committee assessed best overall response using the 2007 International Working Group response criteria. Trial PBMCs were obtained immediately prior to nivolumab initiation (C1D1) and on therapy at cycle 2 day 1 and cycle 4 day 1. After peripheral blood was drawn into 8 mL Vacutainer Cell Preparation Tubes, PBMCs were isolated by centrifugation and then cryopreserved.

This clone was observed a few times. No cognate antigen has been identified for it. No much larger clonotype is one base removed from it; base qualities were not supplied. The sample contains more than one DNA sequence encoding this CDR3. The starting material was peripheral blood mononuclear cells (PBMCs), obtained before the second cycle of nivolumab. This sequence was found in a human donor with classical Hodgkin lymphoma. The V and J genes are TRBV5-1 and TRBJ2-1; the D gene cannot be resolved reliably. CDR3 sequence: CASSLGGLSYNEQFF. The DNA sequence reads TGCGCCAGCAGCTTGGGCGGTCTCTCCTACAATGAGCAGTTCTTC.